The entry that follows covers one TCR beta chain sequence. Antigen: not known. Looked up from germline, CDR1 is SNHLY and CDR2 is FYNNEI. The V end was cut by 4 bases, the J end by 3 bases, with 9 bases between. This CDR3 is 13 amino acids long. The data stem from a study of T-cell memory formation after mild COVID-19. General study points: Whereas later expanders leaned CD4+, clones contracting day 15 to 85 showed a balanced CD4/CD8 makeup.

TCRdb analysed the 5' RACE reads with MiXCR anew, one entry per CDR3 protein. The table shows 540,000 or so distinct CDR3 sequences, with just over 20% occurring only once. This chain uses TRBV2 with TRBJ2-5; D uncertain. Sequencing input: PBMCs or a T cell subset sorted from them (not recorded which). The TCR originated in an adult woman who had mild COVID-19 (a few samples of this study predate the infection). Cell type and time point are not known. The CDR3 DNA sequence: TGTGCCAGCAGTGGGGGATACAAAGAGACCCAGTACTTC. This translates into CASSGGYKETQYF.